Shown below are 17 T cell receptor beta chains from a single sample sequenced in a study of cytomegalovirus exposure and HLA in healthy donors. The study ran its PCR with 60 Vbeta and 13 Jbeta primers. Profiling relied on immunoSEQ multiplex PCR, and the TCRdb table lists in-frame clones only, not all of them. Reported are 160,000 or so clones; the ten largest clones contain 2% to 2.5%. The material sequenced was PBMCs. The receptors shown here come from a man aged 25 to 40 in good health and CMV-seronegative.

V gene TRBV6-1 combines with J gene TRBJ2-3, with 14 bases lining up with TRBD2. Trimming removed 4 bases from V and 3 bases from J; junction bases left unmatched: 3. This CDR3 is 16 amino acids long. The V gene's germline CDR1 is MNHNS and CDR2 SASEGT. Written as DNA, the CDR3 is TGTGCCAGCAGTGGGGGACTAGCGGGAGAAACAGATACGCAGTATTTT. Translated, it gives CASSGGLAGETDTQYF.

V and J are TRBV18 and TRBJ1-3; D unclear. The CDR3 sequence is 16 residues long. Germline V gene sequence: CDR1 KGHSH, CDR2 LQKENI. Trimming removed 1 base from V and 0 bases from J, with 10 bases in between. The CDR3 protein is CASSPQPRPSGNTIYF. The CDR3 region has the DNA TGTGCCAGCTCACCACAACCGAGGCCCTCTGGAAACACCATATATTTT.

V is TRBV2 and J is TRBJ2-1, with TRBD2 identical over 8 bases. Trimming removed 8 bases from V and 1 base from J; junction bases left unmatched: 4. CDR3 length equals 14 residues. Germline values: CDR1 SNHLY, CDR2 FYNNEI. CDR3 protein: CASLSGTSYNEQFF. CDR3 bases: TGTGCCAGCCTTAGCGGGACGTCCTACAATGAGCAGTTCTTC.

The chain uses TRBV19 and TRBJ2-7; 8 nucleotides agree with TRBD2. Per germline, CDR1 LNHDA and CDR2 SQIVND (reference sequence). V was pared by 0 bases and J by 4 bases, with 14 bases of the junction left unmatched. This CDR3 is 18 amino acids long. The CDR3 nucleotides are TGTGCCAGTAGTATAGATCTTATGAGCGGGAGCGTTGCGTACGAGCAGTACTTC. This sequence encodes CASSIDLMSGSVAYEQYF.

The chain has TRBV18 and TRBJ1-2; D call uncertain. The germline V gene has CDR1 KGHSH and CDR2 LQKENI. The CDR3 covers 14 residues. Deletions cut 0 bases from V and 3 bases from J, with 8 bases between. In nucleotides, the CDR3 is TGTGCCAGCTCACCACCCCGGGGAGACTATGGCTACACCTTC. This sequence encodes CASSPPRGDYGYTF.

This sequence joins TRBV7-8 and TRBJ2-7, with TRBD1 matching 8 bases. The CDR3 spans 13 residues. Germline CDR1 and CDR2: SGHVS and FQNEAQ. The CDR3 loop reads CSCSLGQAYEQYF. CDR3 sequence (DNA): TGTTCCTGCAGCTTGGGACAGGCATACGAGCAGTACTTC.

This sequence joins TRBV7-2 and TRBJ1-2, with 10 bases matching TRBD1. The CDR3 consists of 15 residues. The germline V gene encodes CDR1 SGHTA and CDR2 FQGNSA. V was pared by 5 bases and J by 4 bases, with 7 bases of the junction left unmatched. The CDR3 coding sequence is TGTGCCAGCAGCCTCGGACAGGGGGGCTTCTATGGCTACACCTTC. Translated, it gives CASSLGQGGFYGYTF.

The CDR3 sequence is CASREGYEQYF. The CDR3 DNA reads as TGTGCCAGCAGGGAGGGGTACGAGCAGTACTTC. The chain combines TRBV2 with TRBJ2-7, with D possibly matching TRBD2 (6 bases). Germline assignment: CDR1 SNHLY and CDR2 FYNNEI. The V and J ends lost 6 bases and 4 bases respectively, with 7 bases between them. There are 11 residues in the CDR3.

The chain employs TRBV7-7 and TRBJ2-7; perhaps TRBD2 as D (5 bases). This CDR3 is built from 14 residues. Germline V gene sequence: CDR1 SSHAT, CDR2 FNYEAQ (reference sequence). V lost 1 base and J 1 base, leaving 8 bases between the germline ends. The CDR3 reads CASSLESGSYEQYF. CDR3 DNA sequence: TGTGCCAGCAGCTTAGAATCGGGATCCTACGAGCAGTACTTC. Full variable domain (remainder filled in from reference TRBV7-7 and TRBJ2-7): GAGVSQSPRYKVTKRGQDVTLRCDPISSHATLYWYQQALGQGPEFLTYFNYEAQPDKSGLPSDRFSAERPEGSISTLTIQRTEQRDSAMYRCASSLESGSYEQYFGPGTRLTVT.

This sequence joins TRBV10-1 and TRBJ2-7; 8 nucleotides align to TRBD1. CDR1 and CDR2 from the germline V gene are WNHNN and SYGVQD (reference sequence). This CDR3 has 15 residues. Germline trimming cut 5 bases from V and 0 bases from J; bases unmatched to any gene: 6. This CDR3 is CASSPTGESSYEQYF. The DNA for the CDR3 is TGCGCCAGCAGTCCGACAGGGGAGAGCTCCTACGAGCAGTACTTC.

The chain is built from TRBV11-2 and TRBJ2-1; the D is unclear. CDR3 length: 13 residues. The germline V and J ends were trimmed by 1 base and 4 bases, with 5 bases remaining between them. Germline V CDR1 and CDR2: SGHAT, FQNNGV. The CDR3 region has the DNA TGTGCCAGCAGCTTAGTCGTTTACAATGAGCAGTTCTTC. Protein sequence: CASSLVVYNEQFF.

CDR3 sequence: CAVSFSGRGGNEQFF. The CDR3 DNA is TGTGCCGTCTCTTTTAGCGGGAGGGGGGGCAATGAGCAGTTCTTC. The rearrangement links TRBV10-3 to TRBJ2-1; 11 bases match TRBD2. The CDR3 is 15 amino acids. The V segment lost 11 bases and the J segment 6 bases; nucleotides outside the gene matches: 12. Germline V gene sequence: CDR1 ENHRY, CDR2 SYGVKD.

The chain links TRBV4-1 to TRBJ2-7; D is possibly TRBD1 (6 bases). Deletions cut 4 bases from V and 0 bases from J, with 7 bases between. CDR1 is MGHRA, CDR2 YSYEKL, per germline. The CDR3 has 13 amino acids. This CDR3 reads CASSRDNSYEQYF. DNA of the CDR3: TGCGCCAGCAGCCGGGACAACTCCTACGAGCAGTACTTC.

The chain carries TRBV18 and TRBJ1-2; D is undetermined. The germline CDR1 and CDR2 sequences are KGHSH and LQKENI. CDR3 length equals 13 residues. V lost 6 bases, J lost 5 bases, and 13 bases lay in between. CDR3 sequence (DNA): TGTGCCAGCTCCGACACTCGGCAGTATGGCTACACCTTC. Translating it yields CASSDTRQYGYTF.

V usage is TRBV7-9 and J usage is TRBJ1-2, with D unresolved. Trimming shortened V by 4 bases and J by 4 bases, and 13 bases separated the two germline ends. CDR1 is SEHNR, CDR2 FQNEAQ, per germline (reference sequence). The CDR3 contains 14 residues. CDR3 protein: CASSSGGLGYGYTF. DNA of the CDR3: TGTGCCAGCAGCTCCGGCGGGTTGGGCTATGGCTACACCTTC.

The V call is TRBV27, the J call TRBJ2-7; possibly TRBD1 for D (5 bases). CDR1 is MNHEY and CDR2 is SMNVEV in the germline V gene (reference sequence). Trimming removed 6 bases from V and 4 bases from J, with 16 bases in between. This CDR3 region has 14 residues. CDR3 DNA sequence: TGTGCCAGCAGATCAAGACAGCCGCCGTACGAGCAGTACTTC. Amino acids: CASRSRQPPYEQYF.

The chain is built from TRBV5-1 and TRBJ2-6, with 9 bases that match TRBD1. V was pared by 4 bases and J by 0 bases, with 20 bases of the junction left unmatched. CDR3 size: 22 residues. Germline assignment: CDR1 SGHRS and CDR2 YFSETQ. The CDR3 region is CASSRAYGTGLMELSGANVLTF. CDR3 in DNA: TGCGCCAGCAGCCGCGCATATGGGACAGGGCTAATGGAACTCTCTGGGGCCAACGTCCTGACTTTC.